The following is a T cell receptor (beta chain) sequence with its context. Antigen specificity is unknown. Germline V gene sequence: CDR1 LGHDT, CDR2 YNNKEL (reference sequence). This CDR3 is built from 14 residues. V lost 4 bases and J 2 bases, leaving 11 bases between the germline ends. The data originate from a study of T cell repertoires in cytomegalovirus infection. Looking at the study overall: Used in the study were CMV epitopes, some recently identified and HLA-C-restricted, others well-studied and HLA-B-restricted.

TCRdb reanalysed the reads using MiXCR and keeps one entry per CDR3 protein. The sample lists approximately 990,000 distinct CDR3 sequences; approximately 31% were seen once. The specimen comprised cultured CD8+ T cells from PBMCs, sampled from culture after CMV antigen stimulation. This TCR was recovered from a human donor in good health (CMV status not recorded). Some clones in this sample may be carry-over from other donors' samples. The V call is TRBV3-1, the J call TRBJ2-5; tentatively, D is TRBD1 (6 bases). CDR3 nucleotide sequence: TGTGCCAGCAGCCTGGGACACCTTCAAGAGACCCAGTACTTC. Its protein is CASSLGHLQETQYF.